This T cell receptor (beta chain) was captured in a study of human T cells and chemical hapten exposure. Across the whole study: Per-sample variation in TCR yield stemmed mainly from small pooled library volume differences.

Time point indicated: patch test 1, 2 weeks after DPC sensitization. Treatment in this sample: therapeutic diphenylcyclopropenone sensitization with weekly scalp DPC. This clonotype has just a few counts. From the RACE reads, TCRdb called clonotypes with MiXCR, one entry per CDR3 protein. The table has 65,000 to 95,000 distinct CDR3 sequences, 10% to 15% seen once. Germline assignment: CDR1 SGHRS and CDR2 YFSETQ. The V end lost 0 bases, the J end lost 4 bases, and 10 bases lay between the germline ends. The CDR3 has 14 amino acids. The chain joins TRBV5-1 to TRBJ1-2; D uncertain. Sequencing was performed on whole blood, taken in connection with sensitization to the hapten diphenylcyclopropenone (DPC). The TCR originated in a woman aged 55-69 years with alopecia areata. Some clones in this sample may be carry-over from other donors' samples. The CDR3 region has the DNA TGCGCCAGCAGCTTGGACCCAGACCTCTATGGCTACACCTTC. It encodes CASSLDPDLYGYTF.